Below, 30 T cell receptor beta chains from the same sample are listed, as sequenced in a study of blood T cells in healthy people across ages. A second about 6 to 11 cycle PCR used barcoded and J-beta primers. TCRdb reprocessed the 5' RACE reads via MiXCR and lists one record per CDR3 protein. The sample lists about 1.8 million distinct CDR3 sequences; 40% to 55% were seen once. Sequencing was performed on blood. Source of these receptors: a middle-aged woman in good health.

This chain links TRBV20-1 with TRBJ2-5; no clear D. The CDR3 is made up of 15 amino acids. V gave up 0 bases and J gave up 0 bases, with 11 bases separating them. Germline V gene data show CDR1 as DFQATT and CDR2 as SNEGSKA (reference sequence). The CDR3 DNA sequence: TGCAGTGCTAGAGATGGGGTAGCAGACCAAGAGACCCAGTACTTC. This codes for CSARDGVADQETQYF.

The CDR3 DNA sequence: TGTGCCAGCAGTGACAGGTCATACACTGAAGCTTTCTTT. Translation: CASSDRSYTEAFF. The rearrangement uses TRBV6-2 or TRBV6-3 and TRBJ1-1; D possibly corresponds to TRBD1 (6 bases). There are 13 residues in the CDR3. CDR1 MNHEY and CDR2 SVGEGT come from the germline V gene. V dropped 5 bases and J dropped 3 bases, with 10 bases sitting between them.

This clonotype came up many times. The chain uses TRBV12-3 or TRBV12-4 and TRBJ2-4; the match to TRBD1 covers 10 bases. The CDR3 spans 16 residues. The V gene end was trimmed by 4 bases and the J gene end by 3 bases; junction bases not matched to a gene: 6. As DNA, the CDR3 is TGTGCCAGCAGTTCGACAGGGGGCATCGGCAAAAACATTCAGTACTTC. Protein product: CASSSTGGIGKNIQYF.

The rearrangement uses TRBV7-2 and TRBJ2-4, with 9 bases fitting TRBD1. The J call may be faulty, since TRBJ2-5 better matches the DNA end. In germline, CDR1 is SGHTA, CDR2 FQGNSA. This CDR3 contains 15 residues. In DNA form, the CDR3 reads TGTGCCAGCAGCTTCCCTGGGACAGGGAAAGAGACCCAGTACTTC. It translates to CASSFPGTGKETQYF.

V and J are TRBV7-8 and TRBJ1-5; a possible D gene is TRBD1 (6 bases). V was trimmed by 5 bases and J by 1 base, leaving 15 bases between them. The V gene's germline CDR1 is SGHVS and CDR2 FQNEAQ. This CDR3 comprises 16 residues. The CDR3 nucleotides read TGTGCCAGCAGCGGAATGGGGGGCATAAGCAATCAGCCCCAGCATTTT. Translating it yields CASSGMGGISNQPQHF.

The rearrangement links TRBV20-1 to TRBJ1-2; 7 nucleotides align to TRBD1. The V gene's germline CDR1 is DFQATT and CDR2 SNEGSKA (reference sequence). V was clipped by 6 bases and J by 8 bases; unmatched bases: 9. The CDR3 length is 12 residues. CDR3 sequence (DNA): TGCAGTGCAAAAACAGGGGATGGAGGCTACACCTTC. Translated, it gives CSAKTGDGGYTF.

The chain combines TRBV2 with TRBJ2-1; D possibly corresponds to TRBD1 (6 bases). The ends were cut back, 4 bases at V and 7 bases at J, with 17 bases in the middle. Per the germline V gene, CDR1 is SNHLY and CDR2 is FYNNEI. CDR3 length: 15 residues. CDR3 DNA sequence: TGTGCCAGCAGTGTTGAGCACAGGGTGAGAAATGAGCAGTTCTTC. It specifies CASSVEHRVRNEQFF.

The table lists this clonotype with a count of one. The chain uses TRBV10-3 and TRBJ1-1, with TRBD1 matching over 11 bases. CDR3 length equals 13 residues. Trimming removed 6 bases from V and 4 bases from J; junction bases left unmatched: 1. CDR1 and CDR2 (germline): ENHRY, SYGVKD. As DNA, the CDR3 is TGTGCCATCAGGGGGACAGGGGGCACTGAAGCTTTCTTT. Its protein is CAIRGTGGTEAFF.

This sequence joins TRBV20-1 and TRBJ2-1, with 11 bases aligning to TRBD2. This CDR3 has 15 amino acids. Trimming at V came to 6 bases and at J to 13 bases, leaving 17 bases not matched to a gene. Germline CDR1 is DFQATT and CDR2 is SNEGSKA (reference sequence). CDR3 DNA: TGCAGTGCGGGGCGTAGCGGGGGGGCTTCGGAGACCCAGTTCTTC. Its protein product is CSAGRSGGASETQFF.

A remark on this clonotype: One end of the junction is discordant with germline, which a read error may explain. This chain connects TRBV12-3 or TRBV12-4 to TRBJ2-1; 9 nucleotides line up with TRBD1. The CDR3 has 16 amino acids. CDR3 protein: CASSHPGQGSYDEQFF. Here the CDR3 DNA reads TGTGCCAGCAGTCACCCGGGACAGGGTTCCTACGATGAGCAGTTCTTC.

The rearrangement links TRBV28 to TRBJ2-7; TRBD2 matches at 11 bases. With 3 bases clipped from V and 7 bases from J, the junction kept 8 bases outside the gene matches. Looked up from germline, CDR1 is MDHEN and CDR2 is SYDVKM. CDR3 length: 15 residues. The CDR3, as DNA: TGTGCCAGCAGTTTCGCTAGCGGGGGGAGGAAGGAGCAGTACTTC. Translated, it gives CASSFASGGRKEQYF.

This clonotype was observed at least ten times. This chain uses TRBV29-1 with TRBJ2-1, with D perhaps given as TRBD1 or TRBD2 (5 bases each). The germline CDR1 and CDR2 sequences are SQVTM and ANQGSEA. This CDR3 has 12 residues. V was trimmed by 7 bases and J by 6 bases, leaving 13 bases between them. As DNA, the CDR3 is TGCAGCGCCCTGAGGGGCCCCAATGAGCAGTTCTTC. This encodes CSALRGPNEQFF.

The rearrangement links TRBV27 to TRBJ2-3; D is perhaps TRBD1 or TRBD2 (5 bases each). Trimming took 4 bases from V and 0 from J, leaving 17 bases between them. CDR3 size: 17 residues. Per the germline V gene, CDR1 is MNHEY and CDR2 is SMNVEV (reference sequence). In DNA, the CDR3 is TGTGCCAGCAGTTCTACGAGGGGCGGGTCTAGCACAGATACGCAGTATTTT. Protein product: CASSSTRGGSSTDTQYF.

The gene calls are TRBV5-1 and TRBJ1-2; 8 nucleotides line up with TRBD1. V shed 6 bases and J 8 bases; nucleotides not matched to a gene: 12. Per the germline V gene, CDR1 is SGHRS and CDR2 is YFSETQ. The CDR3 contains 14 residues. CDR3 nucleotide sequence: TGCGCCAGCACCCGGGAGCAGGGGGCTAAAGGCTACACCTTC. This translates into CASTREQGAKGYTF.

This sequence joins TRBV3-1 and TRBJ2-5; D perhaps matches TRBD2 (6 bases). The CDR3 loop spans 13 amino acids. Germline V gives CDR1 LGHDT, CDR2 YNNKEL (reference sequence). V lost 8 bases, J lost 5 bases, and 15 bases lay in between. This CDR3 reads CASRGGGWETQYF. The DNA for the CDR3 is TGTGCCAGCCGTGGTGGAGGGTGGGAGACCCAGTACTTC.

This CDR3 reads CASSLVVQGINEQYF. The DNA of the CDR3 is TGTGCCAGCAGCTTGGTTGTACAGGGAATTAACGAGCAGTACTTC. The V call is TRBV5-4, the J call TRBJ2-5, with D perhaps matching TRBD1 (6 bases). The J call may be wrong; the DNA end is better matched by TRBJ2-7. The CDR3 is 15 amino acids. Germline V CDR1 and CDR2: SGHNT, YYREEE (reference sequence).

The chain carries TRBV10-3 and TRBJ2-4, with unresolved D. The J call may be wrong; the DNA end is better matched by TRBJ2-5. The CDR3 consists of 14 residues. The V gene's germline CDR1 is ENHRY and CDR2 SYGVKD. The CDR3 loop reads CAISDGPSQETQYF. In DNA, the CDR3 is TGTGCCATCAGTGATGGACCGTCCCAAGAGACCCAGTACTTC.

A note on this clonotype: At one boundary the junction diverges from the germline segment, which might be a read error. The chain combines TRBV12-3 or TRBV12-4 with TRBJ1-2, with TRBD1 matching 7 bases. This CDR3 has 17 amino acids. Here the CDR3 reads CTSSLGGQATMVKGYTF. The CDR3 DNA reads as TGTACCAGCAGTTTAGGAGGACAGGCTACTATGGTAAAGGGCTACACCTTC.

The J gene is TRBJ2-3, the V gene TRBV27, with TRBD2 matching over 11 bases. Germline V gene lookup returns CDR1 MNHEY and CDR2 SMNVEV (reference sequence). The V and J ends lost 7 bases and 6 bases, in that order; junction bases with no gene match: 9. This CDR3 is 15 amino acids long. CDR3 DNA sequence: TGTGCCAGCAAGTTCACTAGCGGGGGAGGGGATACGCAGTATTTT. It specifies CASKFTSGGGDTQYF.

The CDR3 reads CASLSTGSSYNEQFF. The CDR3 DNA follows: TGTGCCAGCCTATCTACAGGGAGCTCCTACAATGAGCAGTTCTTC. V and J are TRBV12-3 or TRBV12-4 and TRBJ2-1; D perhaps matches TRBD1 (6 bases). The CDR3 consists of 15 residues. Trimming removed 8 bases at V and 0 bases at J, with 14 bases between.

The chain carries TRBV6-2 or TRBV6-3 and TRBJ2-5, with a weak D call TRBD2 (6 bases). The end of the DNA is better explained by TRBJ2-7, so the J call may be wrong. Germline CDR1 and CDR2: MNHEY and SVGEGT. The CDR3 extends over 15 amino acids. The CDR3 spells CASSYLGTQPYEQYF. CDR3 nucleotides: TGTGCCAGCAGTTACTTGGGGACTCAGCCCTACGAGCAGTACTTC.

In its sample, this clonotype was seen a few times. V and J are TRBV20-1 and TRBJ2-1; D could derive from TRBD1 or TRBD2 (5 bases each). The CDR3 consists of 12 residues. Germline assignment: CDR1 DFQATT and CDR2 SNEGSKA (reference sequence). V lost 5 bases, J lost 8 bases, and 13 bases lay in between. The CDR3 is CSAGGGTHEQFF. DNA of the CDR3: TGCAGTGCTGGAGGTGGGACCCATGAGCAGTTCTTC.

In its sample, this clonotype was seen a few times. The gene calls are TRBV20-1 and TRBJ2-7; 9 nucleotides agree with TRBD1. Germline trimming cut 6 bases from V and 5 bases from J; bases unmatched to any gene: 5. The CDR3 runs 12 residues. The germline CDR1 and CDR2 sequences are DFQATT and SNEGSKA (reference sequence). CDR3 in amino acids: CSAPGQGDEQYF. The CDR3 DNA follows: TGCAGTGCGCCGGGACAGGGTGACGAGCAGTACTTC.

The chain links TRBV12-3 or TRBV12-4 to TRBJ1-6; maybe TRBD1 (6 bases). The V end lost 8 bases, the J end lost 7 bases, and 15 bases lay between the germline ends. The CDR3 is made up of 14 amino acids. CDR3 protein: CASRLGHRNSPLHF. The CDR3 bases are TGTGCCAGCCGGTTGGGACACAGAAATTCACCCCTCCACTTT.

This clonotype was detected a few times. The chain recombines TRBV2 with TRBJ2-3; D is undetermined. CDR1 is SNHLY, CDR2 FYNNEI, per germline. The CDR3 runs to 13 residues. V lost 7 bases, J lost 2 bases, and 10 bases lay in between. The CDR3: CASKEQTTDTQYF. CDR3 in DNA: TGTGCCAGCAAGGAACAAACCACAGATACGCAGTATTTT.

The J gene is TRBJ2-7, the V gene TRBV18; 10 nucleotides align to TRBD2. The end of the DNA aligns better with TRBJ2-1, so the J call may be wrong. Germline V gives CDR1 KGHSH, CDR2 LQKENI. The CDR3 length is 14 residues. The DNA of the CDR3 is TGTGCCAGCTCACCACCTGGGACTAGCGATGAGCAGTTCTTC. Its protein product is CASSPPGTSDEQFF.

V is TRBV13 and J is TRBJ2-3, with 11 nucleotides matching TRBD2. CDR1 is PRHDT and CDR2 is FYEKMQ in the germline V gene (reference sequence). The CDR3 sequence is 16 residues long. V shed 5 bases, J shed 2 bases, and the junction held 6 bases outside the gene matches. The CDR3 DNA reads as TGTGCCAGCAGCCCGACTAGCGGGGAAGACACAGATACGCAGTATTTT. Translated, it gives CASSPTSGEDTDTQYF.

The chain carries TRBV4-3 and TRBJ2-3, with D possibly being TRBD1 or TRBD2 (5 bases each). The V gene's germline CDR1 is LGHNA and CDR2 YSLEER. This CDR3 region has 17 residues. Deletions cut 4 bases from V and 2 bases from J, with 19 bases between. CDR3 sequence: CASSPTSGQGVTDTQYF. The CDR3 bases are TGCGCCAGCAGCCCCACCTCCGGGCAGGGAGTCACAGATACGCAGTATTTT.

This clonotype occurred once. The chain uses TRBV20-1 and TRBJ2-3; 13 bases align to TRBD2. With 6 bases clipped from V and 6 bases from J, the junction kept 6 bases outside the gene matches. Germline V gene data show CDR1 as DFQATT and CDR2 as SNEGSKA (reference sequence). CDR3 length: 14 residues. CDR3 residues: CSAITSGGADTQYF. The CDR3 coding sequence is TGCAGTGCCATAACTAGCGGGGGGGCGGATACGCAGTATTTT.

This chain joins TRBV27 and TRBJ1-2; no clear D gene. Germline-derived CDR1 and CDR2 are MNHEY and SMNVEV (reference sequence). This CDR3 spans 12 amino acids. Trimming took off 6 bases at V and 5 bases at J, with 10 bases between the two ends. CDR3 sequence: CASSHDGYGYTF. In DNA, the CDR3 is TGTGCCAGCAGCCACGACGGGTATGGCTACACCTTC.